This T cell receptor beta chain was sequenced in a study of CD8+CD57+ T cells in acquired aplastic anemia. In the study overall: The average for DNA from sorted CD4+ and CD8+ cells was roughly 3 ug.

For CDR3 and TCR beta VDJ profiling, genomic DNA was the template used. TCRdb itself ran the reads through MiXCR, one entry per CDR3 protein. The sample consists of under 200,000 distinct CDR3 sequences, about 50% of them appearing once. This clonotype was recorded many times. CDR3 length: 17 residues. The V end was cut by 1 base, the J end by 0 bases, with 13 bases between. Germline CDR1 LNHDA, CDR2 SQIVND (reference sequence). Sequencing involved patients with CD8+CD57+ cell expansion previously shown by flow cytometry. The TCR comes from a human donor with aplastic anemia. The rearrangement uses TRBV19 and TRBJ1-3; tentative D call: TRBD1 (6 bases). The sample consisted of sorted CD4+, CD8+, or CD8+CD57+ T cells (not recorded which) from PBMCs. The CDR3 nucleotides read TGTGCCAGTAGTATAGGACAGGTGGGGGGCTCTGGAAACACCATATATTTT. This translates into CASSIGQVGGSGNTIYF.